These 13 T cell receptor beta chains were all obtained from the same sample, sequenced in a study of cytomegalovirus exposure and HLA in healthy donors (dated by TCRdb to between 2016 and 2019). The library came from the immunoSEQ multiplex PCR assay. Entries here come from immuneACCESS through TCRdb and include only in-frame sequences with V and J called. Some clones fail to appear in such tables; in the studies checked, an unresolved V gene covers under half of the shortfall, and the cause of the remainder is unknown. Recorded for this sample are fewer than 150,000 clones; about 88% of them occurred a single time. The ten largest clones capture less than 9% of the sample. Material for sequencing was PBMCs. The receptors stem from a man in his late teens or twenties in good health and CMV-seropositive.

The chain combines TRBV6-6 with TRBJ1-5; D is possibly TRBD1 (6 bases). Germline CDR1 and CDR2: MNHNY and SVGAGI (reference sequence). The CDR3 extends over 14 amino acids. Trimming cost V 0 bases and J 7 bases, with 10 bases left between them. CDR3 sequence (DNA): TGTGCCAGCAGTTACTCACAGGGAGACCAGCCCCAGCATTTT. This gives the protein CASSYSQGDQPQHF.

The count of this clone is one. The chain is built from TRBV2 and TRBJ2-7, with 7 bases aligning to TRBD1. V gave up 3 bases and J gave up 3 bases; unmatched junction bases: 8. This CDR3 spans 15 amino acids. Germline V gene data show CDR1 as SNHLY and CDR2 as FYNNEI. CDR3 DNA: TGTGCCAGCAGTGACCCGGGACAGTTCTTCTACGAGCAGTACTTC. The encoded protein is CASSDPGQFFYEQYF.

The rearrangement joins TRBV4-1 to TRBJ2-5; a possible D gene is TRBD1 (5 bases). The CDR3 runs to 13 residues. Germline values: CDR1 MGHRA, CDR2 YSYEKL. V was trimmed by 4 bases and J by 1 base, leaving 7 bases between them. CDR3 nucleotide sequence: TGCGCCAGCAGCCCAAGGGGCCAAGAGACCCAGTACTTC. This gives the protein CASSPRGQETQYF.

In this sample, this clone turned up once. The V call is TRBV7-2, the J call TRBJ2-1; D perhaps matches TRBD2 (6 bases). CDR1 SGHTA and CDR2 FQGNSA come from the germline V gene. CDR3 size: 14 residues. Trimming pared 5 bases from V and 7 bases from J, leaving 15 bases between. The CDR3, as DNA: TGTGCCAGCAGCCGATGGGGGGATCAAAATGAGCAGTTCTTC. It yields the protein CASSRWGDQNEQFF.

The chain couples TRBV2 to TRBJ2-5, with D possibly being TRBD1 (6 bases). Germline V lookup: CDR1 SNHLY, CDR2 FYNNEI. CDR3 length: 12 residues. V gave up 6 bases and J gave up 5 bases, with 10 bases separating them. The CDR3 DNA reads TGTGCCAGCAGGACAGGCGGGGAGACCCAGTACTTC. Translated, it gives CASRTGGETQYF.

This clone was seen once. V is TRBV28 and J is TRBJ1-5; TRBD1 aligns across 8 bases. CDR3 length: 14 residues. CDR1 and CDR2 from the germline V gene are MDHEN and SYDVKM. Trimming took 5 bases from V and 2 from J; bases not matched to a gene: 2. The CDR3 nucleotides are TGTGCCAGCAGTCTGACAGGGGGCAATCAGCCCCAGCATTTT. Its translation: CASSLTGGNQPQHF.

The V call is TRBV6-6, the J call TRBJ2-7; D unresolved. Trimming cost V 6 bases and J 6 bases, with 15 bases left between them. The CDR3 is 13 amino acids. CDR1 MNHNY and CDR2 SVGAGI come from the germline V gene (reference sequence). The CDR3 DNA follows: TGTGCCAGCAGGGTAAGCCTAGGTGTCGAGCAGTACTTC. Protein: CASRVSLGVEQYF.

This clone showed up just once. This chain links TRBV7-9 with TRBJ2-3; 7 nucleotides align to TRBD2. V was clipped by 2 bases and J by 3 bases; unmatched bases: 11. Germline V gives CDR1 SEHNR, CDR2 FQNEAQ (reference sequence). This CDR3 is 17 amino acids long. CDR3 loop: CASSLRSETSLTDTQYF. The DNA of the CDR3 is TGTGCCAGCAGCTTAAGATCGGAGACTAGCCTAACAGATACGCAGTATTTT.

The chain is built from TRBV6-5 and TRBJ1-2; D not resolved. The V and J ends lost 2 bases and 2 bases respectively, with 9 bases between them. Germline CDR1 reads MNHEY; CDR2 reads SVGAGI. The CDR3 length is 14 residues. This chain's CDR3 is CASSYGRKNYGYTF. DNA for the CDR3: TGTGCCAGCAGTTACGGCAGAAAAAACTATGGCTACACCTTC.

V is TRBV5-1 and J is TRBJ2-3, with D perhaps matching TRBD2 (7 bases). V lost 4 bases, J lost 3 bases, and 24 bases lay in between. This CDR3 is built from 18 residues. The V gene's germline CDR1 is SGHRS and CDR2 YFSETQ. CDR3 amino acids: CASSQAQGGGVRTDTQYF. The CDR3 nucleotides are TGCGCCAGCAGCCAAGCACAGGGAGGGGGAGTGAGGACAGATACGCAGTATTTT.

V usage is TRBV30 and J usage is TRBJ1-2; 7 bases fit TRBD1. J gave up 4 bases and V 6 bases, and 8 bases lay outside the gene matches. Germline values: CDR1 GTSNPN, CDR2 SVGIG (reference sequence). This CDR3 is 13 amino acids long. CDR3 in amino acids: CACPQGSGYGYTF. The CDR3 DNA sequence: TGTGCCTGCCCACAGGGGAGTGGCTATGGCTACACCTTC. Full variable domain (rest looked up from reference TRBV30 and TRBJ1-2): SQTIHQWPATLVQPVGSPLSLECTVEGTSNPNLYWYRQAAGRGLQLLFYSVGIGQISSEVPQNLSASRPQDRQFILSSKKLLLSDSGFYLCACPQGSGYGYTFGSGTRLTVV.

The chain carries TRBV11-3 and TRBJ2-7; 8 nucleotides line up with TRBD2. CDR3 length: 12 residues. Germline CDR1 reads SGHNT; CDR2 reads YENEEA. The V gene end was trimmed by 10 bases and the J gene end by 3 bases; junction bases not matched to a gene: 5. CDR3 protein: CATQGLDYEQYF. The CDR3, as DNA: TGTGCCACCCAGGGACTAGACTACGAGCAGTACTTC.

The chain combines TRBV6-4 with TRBJ1-1, with D possibly being TRBD1 (5 bases). CDR1 is MRHNA and CDR2 is SNTAGT in the germline V gene. V was cut by 3 bases and J by 0 bases, with 11 bases left in between. The CDR3 is made up of 15 amino acids. The CDR3 loop reads CASSEPIGVNTEAFF. CDR3 bases: TGTGCCAGCAGTGAACCGATAGGGGTGAACACTGAAGCTTTCTTT.